Following are 13 T cell receptor beta chains from one sample sequenced in a study of cytomegalovirus exposure and HLA in healthy donors. The primer mix had 60 Vbeta and 13 Jbeta primers. Method: immunoSEQ multiplex PCR; TCRdb's copy keeps in-frame clones and lacks some. This sample has some 160,000 clones, with around 72% found just once. The sample comprised PBMCs. The receptors here all came from a man aged 40-49 years in good health and CMV-seronegative.

The chain employs TRBV5-1 and TRBJ2-7; 7 nucleotides match TRBD1. The CDR3 has 14 amino acids. With V trimmed by 2 bases and J by 2 bases, 4 bases remained unmatched. Germline loops: CDR1 SGHRS, CDR2 YFSETQ. The CDR3 DNA sequence: TGCGCCAGCAGCTTAAAGGGACAGCCCTACGAGCAGTACTTC. Protein product: CASSLKGQPYEQYF.

The J gene is TRBJ1-1, the V gene TRBV28; weak D call: TRBD1 (6 bases). Germline loops: CDR1 MDHEN, CDR2 SYDVKM. The CDR3 totals 13 residues. V lost 5 bases, J lost 8 bases, and 15 bases lay in between. CDR3 protein: CASSQGPQVEAFF. The CDR3 DNA is TGTGCCAGCAGTCAGGGGCCTCAGGTAGAAGCTTTCTTT. The full variable domain, rest sourced from reference TRBV28 and TRBJ1-1, is DVKVTQSSRYLVKRTGEKVFLECVQDMDHENMFWYRQDPGLGLRLIYFSYDVKMKEKGDIPEGYSVSREKKERFSLILESASTNQTSMYLCASSQGPQVEAFFGQGTRLTVV.

This clone was recorded only once. The chain carries TRBV5-4 and TRBJ1-2; TRBD1 matches 9 bases. The CDR3 is 17 amino acids. Germline V gene lookup returns CDR1 SGHNT and CDR2 YYREEE (reference sequence). J gave up 2 bases and V 5 bases, and 13 bases lay outside the gene matches. CDR3 in DNA: TGTGCCAGCAGTCGGACCGGGACAGGGAAAGCCAACTATGGCTACACCTTC. This codes for CASSRTGTGKANYGYTF.

This sequence joins TRBV4-2 and TRBJ2-1; no clear D. The length of the CDR3 is 12 residues. Trimming cost V 0 bases and J 10 bases, with 7 bases left between them. CDR1 LGHNA and CDR2 YNFKEQ come from the germline V gene. CDR3 protein: CASSQDYIEQFF. The CDR3, as DNA: TGTGCCAGCAGCCAAGATTATATAGAGCAGTTCTTC.

This chain joins TRBV25-1 and TRBJ1-2, with a tentative D call TRBD1 (5 bases). There are 13 residues in the CDR3. CDR1 is MGHDK, CDR2 SYGVNS, per germline. The ends were cut back, 11 bases at V and 6 bases at J, with 19 bases in the middle. CDR3 residues: CAAYDGGIHGYTF. In DNA, the CDR3 is TGTGCCGCGTACGACGGGGGTATACATGGCTACACCTTC.

The gene calls are TRBV7-2 and TRBJ2-1, with 8 bases identical to TRBD2. This CDR3 contains 15 residues. The germline V gene has CDR1 SGHTA and CDR2 FQGNSA. The ends lost 2 bases at V and 15 bases at J; junction bases unmatched: 15. Written as DNA, the CDR3 is TGTGCCAGCAGCTTATCCTCCCTAGCGGGTGCCTTGATGTTCTTC. It translates to CASSLSSLAGALMFF.

This clone was seen a handful of times. The chain joins TRBV10-1 to TRBJ2-5, with 7 bases fitting TRBD2. Germline V lookup: CDR1 WNHNN, CDR2 SYGVQD (reference sequence). The CDR3 is made up of 15 amino acids. The junction had 8 bases not matched to a gene; V was cut back by 0 bases and J by 7 bases. The CDR3 region has the DNA TGCGCCAGCAGTGAGTCGGGCGGGAGTAGCGGGACCCAGTACTTC. Translation gives CASSESGGSSGTQYF.

The gene calls are TRBV7-6 and TRBJ2-2; the match to TRBD2 covers 7 bases. Per germline, CDR1 SGHVS and CDR2 FNYEAQ. Trimming at V came to 5 bases and at J to 1 base, leaving 4 bases not matched to a gene. This CDR3 region has 15 residues. CDR3 in DNA: TGTGCCAGCAGCCAAACGGGGGGGAACACCGGGGAGCTGTTTTTT. Residues: CASSQTGGNTGELFF.

Only a few counts were recorded for this clone. The V call is TRBV6-1, the J call TRBJ2-7, with no clear D. Germline V gene data show CDR1 as MNHNS and CDR2 as SASEGT. Trimming removed 4 bases at V and 5 bases at J, with 6 bases between. CDR3 length equals 11 residues. The CDR3 spells CASSGGNEQYF. CDR3 nucleotides: TGTGCCAGCAGTGGAGGTAACGAGCAGTACTTC.

The chain joins TRBV7-9 to TRBJ2-5; 15 bases fit TRBD2. The CDR3 is 17 amino acids. Germline trimming cut 5 bases from V and 1 base from J; bases unmatched to any gene: 5. Germline CDR1 is SEHNR and CDR2 is FQNEAQ (reference sequence). The CDR3 bases are TGTGCCAGCAGCGCAGGGACTAGCGGGGGGATCCAAGAGACCCAGTACTTC. It is translated as CASSAGTSGGIQETQYF.

The chain employs TRBV6-1 and TRBJ1-5; 7 nucleotides line up with TRBD1. Germline V gene data show CDR1 as MNHNS and CDR2 as SASEGT. CDR3 length equals 14 residues. After removal of 7 bases from V and 5 bases from J, the junction contained 8 bases not matched to a gene. CDR3 protein: CASTLQGRDQPQHF. As DNA, the CDR3 is TGTGCCAGCACATTACAGGGGCGAGATCAGCCCCAGCATTTT.

This clone showed up just a few times. The chain carries TRBV30 and TRBJ2-2; no clear D gene. The germline gives CDR1 GTSNPN, CDR2 SVGIG (reference sequence). V was trimmed by 5 bases and J by 3 bases, leaving 13 bases between them. CDR3 length: 14 residues. The CDR3 here is CAWCPTVDTGELFF. Here the CDR3 DNA reads TGTGCCTGGTGCCCAACGGTGGACACCGGGGAGCTGTTTTTT.

This clone has just one count. This chain connects TRBV5-4 to TRBJ2-5, with TRBD2 matching 10 bases. The CDR3 totals 14 residues. Germline loops: CDR1 SGHNT, CDR2 YYREEE (reference sequence). The J segment lost 6 bases and the V segment lost 8 bases, leaving 10 bases of the junction unmatched. The CDR3 region has the DNA TGTGCCAGTACCAAAGCGGGGGGGCAAAAGACCCAGTACTTC. Translated: CASTKAGGQKTQYF. Variable domain in full (rest from reference TRBV5-4 and TRBJ2-5): ETGVTQSPTHLIKTRGQQVTLRCSSQSGHNTVSWYQQALGQGPQFIFQYYREEENGRGNFPPRFSGLQFPNYSSELNVNALELDDSALYLCASTKAGGQKTQYFGPGTRLLVL.